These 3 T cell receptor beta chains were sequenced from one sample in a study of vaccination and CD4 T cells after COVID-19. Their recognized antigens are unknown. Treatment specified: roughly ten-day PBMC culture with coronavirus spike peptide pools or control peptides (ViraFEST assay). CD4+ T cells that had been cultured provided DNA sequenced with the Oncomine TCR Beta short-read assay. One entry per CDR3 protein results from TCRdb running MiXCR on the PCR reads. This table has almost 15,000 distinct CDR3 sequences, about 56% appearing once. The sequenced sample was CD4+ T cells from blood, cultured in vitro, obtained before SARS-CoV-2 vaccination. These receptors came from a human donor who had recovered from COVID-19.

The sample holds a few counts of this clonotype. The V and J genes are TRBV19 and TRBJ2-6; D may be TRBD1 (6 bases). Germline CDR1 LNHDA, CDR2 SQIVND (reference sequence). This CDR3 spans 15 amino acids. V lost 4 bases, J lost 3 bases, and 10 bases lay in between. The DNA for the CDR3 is TGTGCCAGTAGTAACAGGGAAGGTGGGGCCAACGTCCTGACTTTC. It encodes CASSNREGGANVLTF.

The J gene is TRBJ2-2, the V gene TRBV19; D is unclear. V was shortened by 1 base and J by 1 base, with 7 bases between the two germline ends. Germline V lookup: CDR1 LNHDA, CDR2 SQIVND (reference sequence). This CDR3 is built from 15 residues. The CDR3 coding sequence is TGTGCCAGTAGTATAGGCACCATGAACACCGGGGAGCTGTTTTTT. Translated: CASSIGTMNTGELFF.

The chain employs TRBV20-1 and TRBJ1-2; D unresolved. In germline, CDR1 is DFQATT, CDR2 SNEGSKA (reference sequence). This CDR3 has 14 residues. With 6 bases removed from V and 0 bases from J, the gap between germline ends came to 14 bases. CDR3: CSAPRELANYGYTF. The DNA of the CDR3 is TGCAGTGCCCCTCGGGAGCTAGCTAACTATGGCTACACCTTC.